This record concerns one TCR beta chain sequence. No cognate antigen has been identified for it. No much larger clone is present one base from it, and per-base qualities are unavailable. These data belong to a study of blood T cells in healthy people across ages (dated by TCRdb to between 2014 and 2016). Regarding the complete study: In model experiments, roughly one uniquely barcoded TCR beta cDNA molecule per two T cells was captured by template switching. The study measured age-related changes in TCR beta repertoire diversity using deep sequencing normalized with unique cDNA molecular identifiers. Four age groups were formed from the donors: young (average approximately 15 years), middle-aged (around 41), aged (approximately 60) and long-lived (around 82). To avoid experimental bias, donors of different ages were spread randomly across the sequencing lanes. The study analyzed two additional independent replicas of 1 million unique cDNA reads from the same blood draw for two donors, one aged 18 to 30 and one aged 80 or older. Paper-wide results and their limitations: Compared with the aged group, the long-lived group had more naive CD4+ T cells, fewer expanded clones and increased TCR diversity, suggesting age selection. The CMV infection status of donors was not known, potentially confounding age-related changes in expanded clonotypes. Bulk unsorted PBMC profiling prevented conclusive comparison of naive and antigen-experienced compartments. There was a strong correlation between observed TCR beta diversity and the percentage of naive T cells measured by flow cytometry. As age increased, observed TCR beta diversity per million T cells dropped in a roughly linear way, and a significant reduction was already evident by age around 41. Estimates of total diversity based on one million sequenced T cells were considered lower bounds and underestimates.

V and J lose 0 bases and 5 bases, and a span of 14 bases separates them. CDR1 and CDR2 are drawn from the germline V gene: SQVTM, ANQGSEA. The CDR3 starts with the cysteine, ends with the phenylalanine, and has 14 residues. This entry keeps only the CDR3 DNA: 42 bases, framed from base 1. The approximately 39 donors, aged about 6 to 95 years, were systemically healthy Caucasian individuals from Russia. Each donor gave about 10 milliliters of peripheral blood, drawn into EDTA-treated Vacutainer tubes. PBMCs were isolated by Ficoll-Paque density-gradient centrifugation, with at least 6.5 million obtained per sample. Trizol reagent was used to extract total RNA from the PBMCs, yielding at least 5.5 micrograms per sample. For every donor, flow cytometry on a PBMC aliquot measured the percentage of naive CD45RAhigh/CD27high T cells. Library preparation used 5' RACE. TCRdb lists the instrument as Illumina HiSeq 2500. A second PCR of about 6 to 11 cycles was run with a J-beta primer mix and a sample-barcoded 5' primer. Each TCR beta cDNA molecule received a unique molecular identifier from a template-switch 5' adaptor carrying 12 random nucleotides. At least 3 million CDR3-containing paired-end reads were obtained from each sample. First-strand cDNA was synthesized from all RNA with the Mint cDNA synthesis kit, primed by a TRBC-specific oligonucleotide. Following uracil-DNA glycosylase treatment, all cDNA underwent a first 18-cycle PCR with the universal primers M1SS and BC2_uni_R. For the original study's pipeline: Normalization of each sample was performed by random selection of 1 million high-quality reads, each carrying a distinct molecular identifier. Reads sharing molecular identifiers were discarded rather than binned into consensus sequences. MiTCR, set to a Q25 quality threshold and the strictest error-elimination algorithm, was used for CDR3 identification, clonotype clustering and error correction. Lower-bound total TCR beta diversity was estimated with a nonparametric unseen species model using Euler transformation. In-frame beta chains were kept once TCRdb had trimmed the public reads at Q25 with fastp and called clones with MiXCR. Entries that share a CDR3 protein sequence are merged under the most common genes and DNA. The V and J calls and clone size are TCRdb's, not the authors'. The sample records about 1.1 million distinct CDR3 sequences, approximately 38% of which are singletons. Approximately 14% of the sample goes to the ten largest clones.

Sequenced: blood. This TCR derives from a man younger than 35 in good health. The chain joins TRBV29-1 to TRBJ2-7; tentative D gene TRBD1, with 5 bases matching. The DNA sequence is given as TGCAGCGTTGAAGATGGTGCAGGGCGCAACGAGCAGTACTTC. Its coded protein is CSVEDGAGRNEQYF.